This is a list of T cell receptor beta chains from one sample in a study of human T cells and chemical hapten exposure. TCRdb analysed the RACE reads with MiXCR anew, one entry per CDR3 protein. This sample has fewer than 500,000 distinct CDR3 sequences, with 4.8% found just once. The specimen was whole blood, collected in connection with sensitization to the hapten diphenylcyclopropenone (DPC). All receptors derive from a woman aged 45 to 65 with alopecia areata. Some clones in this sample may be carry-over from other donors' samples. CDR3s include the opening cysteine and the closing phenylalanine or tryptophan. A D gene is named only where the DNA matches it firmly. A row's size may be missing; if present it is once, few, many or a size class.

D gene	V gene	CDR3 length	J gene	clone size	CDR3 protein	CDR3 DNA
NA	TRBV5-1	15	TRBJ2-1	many	CASRAASYSYNEQFF	TGCGCCAGCCGAGCTGCGAGTTACTCCTACAATGAGCAGTTCTTC
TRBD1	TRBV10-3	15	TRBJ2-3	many	CAISAGTGVPDTQYF	TGTGCCATCAGCGCCGGGACAGGGGTTCCGGATACGCAGTATTTT
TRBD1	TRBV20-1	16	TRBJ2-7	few	CSALILFGTGGVEQYF	TGCAGTGCTTTGATCCTATTCGGGACAGGGGGAGTAGAGCAGTACTTC
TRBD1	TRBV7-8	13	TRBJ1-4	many	CASGGTGTEKLFF	TGTGCCAGCGGTGGGACAGGGACTGAAAAACTGTTTTTT
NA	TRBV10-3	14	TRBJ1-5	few	CAISEGTAQQPQHF	TGTGCCATCAGTGAGGGTACCGCCCAACAGCCCCAGCATTTT
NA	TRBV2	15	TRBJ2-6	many	CASSVVISGANVLTF	TGTGCCAGCAGTGTTGTGATCTCTGGGGCCAACGTCCTGACTTTC
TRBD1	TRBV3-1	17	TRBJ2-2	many	CASSQYDRGEWSRELFF	TGTGCCAGCAGCCAATACGACAGGGGTGAATGGTCCCGGGAGCTGTTTTTT
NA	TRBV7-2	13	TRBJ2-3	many	CASSFRLKDTQYF	TGTGCCAGCAGCTTCAGACTGAAGGATACGCAGTATTTT
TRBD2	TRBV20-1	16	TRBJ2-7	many	CSARTSGLAGRYEQYF	TGCAGTGCTAGAACTTCAGGACTAGCGGGGCGCTACGAGCAGTACTTC
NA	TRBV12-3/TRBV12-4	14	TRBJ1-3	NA	CASRGGPEGNTIYF	TGTGCCAGCAGAGGAGGCCCAGAGGGAAACACCATATATTTT
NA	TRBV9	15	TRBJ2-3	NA	CASSVVPGFKDTQYF	TGTGCCAGCAGCGTAGTCCCAGGTTTTAAAGATACGCAGTATTTT
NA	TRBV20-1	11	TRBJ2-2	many	CSARLLGELFF	TGCAGTGCTAGACTTCTGGGGGAGCTGTTTTTT
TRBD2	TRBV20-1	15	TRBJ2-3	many	CSAQPLAGFTDTQYF	TGCAGTGCCCAACCCCTAGCGGGATTCACAGATACGCAGTATTTT
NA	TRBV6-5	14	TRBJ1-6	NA	CASSYRGPNSPLHF	TGTGCCAGCAGTTACAGGGGCCCCAATTCACCCCTCCACTTT
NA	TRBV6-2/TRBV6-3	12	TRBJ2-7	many	CASGREPYEQYF	TGTGCCAGCGGCCGGGAACCCTACGAGCAGTACTTC
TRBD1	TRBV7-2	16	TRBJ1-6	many	CASSLGGTGLYSPLHF	TGTGCCAGCAGCTTAGGCGGGACAGGGTTATATTCACCCCTCCACTTT
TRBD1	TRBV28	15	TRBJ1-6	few	CASSLGGQGFGALHF	TGTGCCAGCAGTTTAGGGGGACAGGGTTTTGGGGCCCTCCACTTT
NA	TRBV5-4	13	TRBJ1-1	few	CASLRGTNTEAFF	TGTGCCAGCCTCCGGGGCACCAACACTGAAGCTTTCTTT
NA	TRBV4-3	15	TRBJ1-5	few	CASSQDGGGGQPQHF	TGCGCCAGCAGCCAAGATGGGGGGGGCGGTCAGCCCCAGCATTTT
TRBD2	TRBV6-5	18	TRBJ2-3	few	CASSYSSLAGQSTDTQYF	TGTGCCAGCAGTTACTCGAGTCTAGCGGGGCAAAGCACAGATACGCAGTATTTT
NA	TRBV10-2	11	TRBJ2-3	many	CASAYTDTQYF	TGCGCCAGCGCATACACAGATACGCAGTATTTT
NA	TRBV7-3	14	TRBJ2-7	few	CASSPHVGTYEQYF	TGTGCCAGCAGCCCCCACGTGGGCACCTACGAGCAGTACTTC
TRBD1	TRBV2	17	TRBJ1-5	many	CASSENRGANSNQPQHF	TGTGCCAGCAGTGAAAACAGGGGAGCTAATAGCAATCAGCCCCAGCATTTT
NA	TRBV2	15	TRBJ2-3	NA	CASSEPRSSTDTQYF	TGTGCCAGCAGTGAACCTAGGTCTAGCACAGATACGCAGTATTTT
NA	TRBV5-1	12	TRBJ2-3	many	CASSLLLDTQYF	TGCGCCAGCAGCTTGCTCCTAGATACGCAGTATTTT
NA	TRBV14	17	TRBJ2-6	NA	CASSQDLSGYGANVLTF	TGTGCCAGCAGCCAAGATTTGTCGGGTTATGGGGCCAACGTCCTGACTTTC
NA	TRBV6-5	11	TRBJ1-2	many	CASITENGYTF	TGTGCCAGCATAACGGAGAATGGCTACACCTTC